Listed here are 26 T cell receptor beta chains from one sample, sequenced in a study of T cell changes during pregnancy in multiple sclerosis. Produced via immunoSEQ multiplex PCR; TCRdb's table is partial and in-frame only. The sample includes roughly 40,000 clones, less than 90% of them seen just once. Sequenced material: CD4+ T cells from peripheral blood mononuclear cells, taken before pregnancy. Receptors were obtained from a female donor with multiple sclerosis, enrolled in a pregnancy study.

Only one count was recorded for this clone. The rearrangement uses TRBV27 and TRBJ1-1; 8 bases fit TRBD1. The V gene's germline CDR1 is MNHEY and CDR2 SMNVEV (reference sequence). The V gene end was trimmed by 6 bases and the J gene end by 3 bases; junction bases not matched to a gene: 9. This CDR3 spans 15 amino acids. The CDR3 DNA reads TGTGCCAGCAGCTCCAGGACAGGGTCCTACACTGAAGCTTTCTTT. Its protein is CASSSRTGSYTEAFF.

V usage is TRBV5-4 and J usage is TRBJ2-7; perhaps TRBD1 as D (5 bases). The CDR3 sequence is 16 residues long. The germline V gene has CDR1 SGHNT and CDR2 YYREEE (reference sequence). V lost 0 bases and J lost 0, with 13 bases in between. Here the CDR3 reads CASSLEGLGPSYEQYF. Written as DNA, the CDR3 is TGTGCCAGCAGCTTGGAGGGCTTGGGGCCCTCCTACGAGCAGTACTTC. The entire variable domain, with the rest obtained from reference TRBV5-4 and TRBJ2-7, is as follows: ETGVTQSPTHLIKTRGQQVTLRCSSQSGHNTVSWYQQALGQGPQFIFQYYREEENGRGNFPPRFSGLQFPNYSSELNVNALELDDSALYLCASSLEGLGPSYEQYFGPGTRLTVT.

J is TRBJ2-7 and V is TRBV7-2; 9 bases line up with TRBD1. The CDR3 is 15 amino acids. The V segment lost 5 bases and the J segment 3 bases; nucleotides outside the gene matches: 8. CDR1 and CDR2 (germline): SGHTA, FQGNSA. The CDR3 DNA reads TGTGCCAGCAGCCGGGGACAGGGCGCGAACTACGAGCAGTACTTC. It codes for CASSRGQGANYEQYF.

The chain carries TRBV2 and TRBJ2-7; maybe TRBD2 (5 bases). CDR1 SNHLY and CDR2 FYNNEI come from the germline V gene. Deletions cut 8 bases from V and 4 bases from J, with 27 bases between. This CDR3 spans 17 amino acids. This CDR3 is CASSVVPIGVIIYEQYF. The CDR3 nucleotides read TGTGCCAGCTCTGTTGTGCCCATCGGGGTAATCATATACGAGCAGTACTTC.

The chain has TRBV4-2 and TRBJ2-3; D is uncertain. There are 13 residues in the CDR3. V was shortened by 0 bases and J by 2 bases, with 3 bases between the two germline ends. Germline V gene sequence: CDR1 LGHNA, CDR2 YNFKEQ. This chain's CDR3 is CASSQDFTDTQYF. CDR3 DNA sequence: TGTGCCAGCAGCCAAGACTTCACAGATACGCAGTATTTT.

The genes are TRBV5-4 and TRBJ2-7, with 10 nucleotides matching TRBD1. CDR1 and CDR2 from the germline V gene are SGHNT and YYREEE (reference sequence). V gave up 0 bases and J gave up 5 bases; unmatched junction bases: 14. The CDR3 loop spans 18 amino acids. The chain's CDR3 is CASSLGVPYRTGGDEQYF. The CDR3 DNA reads as TGTGCCAGCAGCTTGGGGGTTCCATATCGGACAGGGGGGGACGAGCAGTACTTC.

The V gene is TRBV19, the J gene TRBJ1-3; 7 positions agree with TRBD1. Trimming took 6 bases from V and 0 from J; bases not matched to a gene: 5. The length of the CDR3 is 15 residues. CDR1 is LNHDA and CDR2 is SQIVND in the germline V gene (reference sequence). The CDR3 coding sequence is TGTGCCAGTAGGGGGACAGCTACCTCTGGAAACACCATATATTTT. Amino acids: CASRGTATSGNTIYF.

This clone is a singleton in its sample. The V and J genes are TRBV2 and TRBJ1-5; TRBD1 is a possible D gene (5 bases). The length of the CDR3 is 14 residues. V shed 3 bases and J shed 1 base, with 7 bases lying between them. Germline CDR1 SNHLY, CDR2 FYNNEI. The CDR3 region has the DNA TGTGCCAGCAGTGAGCAGGGCAGCAATCAGCCCCAGCATTTT. It is translated as CASSEQGSNQPQHF.

The chain has TRBV30 and TRBJ2-3; 7 nucleotides align to TRBD1. The ends lost 4 bases at V and 2 bases at J; junction bases unmatched: 6. The length of the CDR3 is 14 residues. CDR1 and CDR2 from the germline V gene are GTSNPN and SVGIG (reference sequence). The CDR3 nucleotides read TGTGCCTGGACCCTGGGACAGTCCACAGATACGCAGTATTTT. Translation gives CAWTLGQSTDTQYF.

The chain uses TRBV14 and TRBJ2-3; a weak D match, TRBD1 (5 bases). CDR1 is SGHDN, CDR2 FVKESK, per germline. V shed 0 bases and J shed 4 bases, with 17 bases lying between them. The CDR3 totals 17 residues. The CDR3 DNA sequence: TGTGCCAGCAGCCAAGATCTACCCACGGAAGGGGCAGATACGCAGTATTTT. Its protein product is CASSQDLPTEGADTQYF.

This chain joins TRBV19 and TRBJ1-2, with D possibly being TRBD1 (6 bases). The germline V gene has CDR1 LNHDA and CDR2 SQIVND (reference sequence). Trimming left V 5 bases short and J 10 bases short, with 17 bases between. The CDR3 is 13 residues long. CDR3 nucleotide sequence: TGTGCCAGTAGTTACCACAGGGAAATCATCTACACCTTC. This encodes CASSYHREIIYTF.

The chain is built from TRBV10-1 and TRBJ2-5; D unresolved. The ends were cut back, 6 bases at V and 2 bases at J, with 10 bases in the middle. Germline CDR1 and CDR2: WNHNN and SYGVQD (reference sequence). This CDR3 is built from 13 residues. CDR3 sequence: CASSSSTQETQYF. The CDR3 DNA reads as TGCGCCAGCAGCTCTAGTACGCAAGAGACCCAGTACTTC.

The chain uses TRBV7-9 and TRBJ1-1; a weak D match, TRBD1 (5 bases). The CDR3 has 18 amino acids. V lost 2 bases and J 5 bases, leaving 24 bases between the germline ends. CDR1 is SEHNR and CDR2 is FQNEAQ in the germline V gene (reference sequence). The CDR3 sequence is CASSLPAVGRAMFTEAFF. CDR3 DNA: TGTGCCAGCAGCTTACCGGCGGTGGGCAGGGCTATGTTTACTGAAGCTTTCTTT.

The chain combines TRBV7-6 with TRBJ1-4; 8 positions match TRBD1. CDR1 and CDR2 from the germline V gene are SGHVS and FNYEAQ. The ends lost 5 bases at V and 7 bases at J; junction bases unmatched: 12. The CDR3 is 16 residues long. The CDR3 DNA reads TGTGCCAGCAGCACCCAAGCAGGGGGCCAAGGTGAAAAACTGTTTTTT. Encoded protein: CASSTQAGGQGEKLFF. The entire variable domain, with the rest obtained from reference TRBV7-6 and TRBJ1-4, is as follows: GAGVSQSPRYKVTKRGQDVALRCDPISGHVSLYWYRQALGQGPEFLTYFNYEAQQDKSGLPNDRFSAERPEGSISTLTIQRTEQRDSAMYRCASSTQAGGQGEKLFFGSGTQLSVL.

This clone was recorded once. V and J are TRBV30 and TRBJ2-7; 8 nucleotides match TRBD1. The CDR3 is made up of 14 amino acids. The trim removed 5 bases at V and 2 bases at J, leaving 8 bases unmatched. Germline assignment: CDR1 GTSNPN and CDR2 SVGIG (reference sequence). The CDR3 region has the DNA TGTGCCTGGGAGCCCGGGACAGGAGCCTACGAGCAGTACTTC. Its translation: CAWEPGTGAYEQYF.

The gene calls are TRBV5-1 and TRBJ1-2; possible D gene TRBD1, 5 bases. Looked up from germline, CDR1 is SGHRS and CDR2 is YFSETQ. Trimming stripped 1 base from V and 4 bases from J, with 8 bases between. The CDR3 runs 13 residues. This chain's CDR3 is CASSLSDSYGYTF. As DNA, the CDR3 is TGCGCCAGCAGCTTGAGCGACAGCTATGGCTACACCTTC.

The chain is built from TRBV6-1 and TRBJ2-5; weak D call: TRBD2 (6 bases). Trimming took 6 bases from V and 4 from J, leaving 12 bases between them. CDR1 MNHNS and CDR2 SASEGT come from the germline V gene. This CDR3 contains 13 residues. CDR3 protein: CASRGTGLETQYF. DNA of the CDR3: TGTGCCAGCAGGGGAACGGGACTAGAGACCCAGTACTTC.

The CDR3 region has the DNA TGTGCCAGCAGCGTTTTGGACAGTGAAATCCCCTACGAGCAGTACTTC. Protein product: CASSVLDSEIPYEQYF. This sequence joins TRBV9 and TRBJ2-7; weak D call: TRBD1 (6 bases). CDR1 is SGDLS, CDR2 YYNGEE, per germline. The CDR3 runs to 16 residues. The V gene lost 2 bases and the J gene lost 2 bases, with 17 bases spanning the gap.

The chain joins TRBV19 to TRBJ2-7; TRBD1 is a possible D gene (5 bases). Trimming shortened V by 5 bases and J by 5 bases, and 19 bases separated the two germline ends. The germline gives CDR1 LNHDA, CDR2 SQIVND (reference sequence). CDR3 length: 15 residues. CDR3 coding DNA: TGTGCCAGTAGTCCCCGGTGGCAGGGCGGCGACGAGCAGTACTTC. Translated: CASSPRWQGGDEQYF.

The J gene is TRBJ1-5, the V gene TRBV7-9, with TRBD1 as a possible D gene (5 bases). V lost 1 base to trimming and J lost 4 bases, with 14 bases between them. The CDR3 spans 16 residues. Germline CDR1 and CDR2: SEHNR and FQNEAQ (reference sequence). CDR3 sequence reads: CASSLGVGRKNQPQHF. CDR3 in DNA: TGTGCCAGCAGCTTAGGGGTGGGGCGGAAGAATCAGCCCCAGCATTTT. The variable domain in full, completed from reference TRBV7-9 and TRBJ1-5, reads DTGVSQNPRHKITKRGQNVTFRCDPISEHNRLYWYRQTLGQGPEFLTYFQNEAQLEKSRLLSDRFSAERPKGSFSTLEIQRTEQGDSAMYLCASSLGVGRKNQPQHFGDGTRLSIL.

This clone was counted only a few times. The chain uses TRBV7-2 and TRBJ2-5; TRBD2 matches 7 bases. CDR3 length equals 15 residues. From germline, CDR1 is SGHTA and CDR2 FQGNSA. Losses at the gene ends were 2 bases for V and 3 bases for J; bases not matched to a gene: 6. CDR3 DNA sequence: TGTGCCAGCAGCTTATGGGCTAGCGGCGAAGAGACCCAGTACTTC. Amino acids: CASSLWASGEETQYF.

J is TRBJ2-1 and V is TRBV25-1; 7 bases are a match to TRBD2. This CDR3 is 12 amino acids long. Germline V gene data show CDR1 as MGHDK and CDR2 as SYGVNS. The trim removed 4 bases at V and 11 bases at J, leaving 5 bases unmatched. In nucleotides, the CDR3 is TGTGCCAGCAGTGGGACGGGGGGTCAGCAGTTCTTC. Residues: CASSGTGGQQFF. Complete variable domain (other parts from reference TRBV25-1 and TRBJ2-1): EADIYQTPRYLVIGTGKKITLECSQTMGHDKMYWYQQDPGMELHLIHYSYGVNSTEKGDLSSESTVSRIRTEHFPLTLESARPSHTSQYLCASSGTGGQQFFGPGTRLTVL.

This clone was seen once. This sequence joins TRBV6-5 and TRBJ2-3; the D gene is possibly TRBD2 (6 bases). V lost 2 bases and J lost 4, with 16 bases in between. Germline CDR1 reads MNHEY; CDR2 reads SVGAGI. The CDR3 runs to 16 residues. The CDR3 DNA follows: TGTGCCAGCAGTTACAGGGGACTTTCGGATGCAGATACGCAGTATTTT. This codes for CASSYRGLSDADTQYF.

The chain couples TRBV27 to TRBJ2-6; 7 nucleotides align to TRBD1. V lost 4 bases and J lost 0; bases outside the gene matches: 3. The CDR3 runs to 16 residues. From germline, CDR1 is MNHEY and CDR2 SMNVEV (reference sequence). The CDR3 region is CASSSTGSSGANVLTF. DNA for the CDR3: TGTGCCAGCAGTTCGACAGGGAGCTCTGGGGCCAACGTCCTGACTTTC.

The gene calls are TRBV7-9 and TRBJ1-2; D is perhaps TRBD1 (5 bases). The V gene's germline CDR1 is SEHNR and CDR2 FQNEAQ (reference sequence). This CDR3 contains 16 residues. The V and J ends lost 4 bases and 3 bases respectively, with 18 bases between them. CDR3 in DNA: TGTGCCAGCAGCTACGGGACTATCAGATTGGACTATGGCTACACCTTC. Protein sequence: CASSYGTIRLDYGYTF.

CDR3 in amino acids: CASRFLAGRGELFF. In DNA, the CDR3 is TGTGCCAGCAGGTTTCTAGCGGGACGTGGGGAGCTGTTTTTT. This chain uses TRBV2 with TRBJ2-2; TRBD2 aligns across 9 bases. CDR3 length equals 14 residues. Germline lookup yields CDR1 SNHLY and CDR2 FYNNEI. The V gene end was trimmed by 6 bases and the J gene end by 8 bases; junction bases not matched to a gene: 7. The variable domain in full, completed from reference TRBV2 and TRBJ2-2, reads EPEVTQTPSHQVTQMGQEVILRCVPISNHLYFYWYRQILGQKVEFLVSFYNNEISEKSEIFDDQFSVERPDGSNFTLKIRSTKLEDSAMYFCASRFLAGRGELFFGEGSRLTVL.